This T cell receptor (beta chain) was identified in a study of T cell changes during pregnancy in multiple sclerosis. Measured with immunoSEQ multiplex PCR; TCRdb has only the in-frame clones, and not every one. The top ten hold around 6% of the sample, which has 110,000 or so clones, roughly 92% seen once. V was pared by 6 bases and J by 1 base, with 13 bases between. From germline, CDR1 is SGHRS and CDR2 YFSETQ. The CDR3 is 15 amino acids. The V gene is TRBV5-1, the J gene TRBJ2-2, with D maybe TRBD2 (6 bases). Sample: peripheral blood, taken before pregnancy. The sequence derives from a female donor with multiple sclerosis, enrolled in a pregnancy study. CDR3 protein: CASTPEGRNTGELFF. The DNA for the CDR3 is TGCGCCAGCACCCCGGAGGGTAGGAACACCGGGGAGCTGTTTTTT.